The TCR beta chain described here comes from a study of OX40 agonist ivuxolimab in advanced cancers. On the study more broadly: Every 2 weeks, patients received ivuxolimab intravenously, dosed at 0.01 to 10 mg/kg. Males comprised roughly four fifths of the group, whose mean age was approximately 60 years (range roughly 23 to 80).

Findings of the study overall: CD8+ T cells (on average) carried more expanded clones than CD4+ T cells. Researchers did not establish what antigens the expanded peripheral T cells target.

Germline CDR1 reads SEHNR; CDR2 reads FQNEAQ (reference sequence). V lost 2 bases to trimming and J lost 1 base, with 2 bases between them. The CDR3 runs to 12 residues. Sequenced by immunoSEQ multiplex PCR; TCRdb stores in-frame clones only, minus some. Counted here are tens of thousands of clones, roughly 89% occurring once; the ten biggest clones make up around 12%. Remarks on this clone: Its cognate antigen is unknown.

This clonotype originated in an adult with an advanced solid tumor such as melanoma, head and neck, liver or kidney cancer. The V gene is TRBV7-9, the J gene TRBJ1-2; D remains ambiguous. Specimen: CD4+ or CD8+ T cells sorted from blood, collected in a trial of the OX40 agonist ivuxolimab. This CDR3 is CASSLINYGYTF. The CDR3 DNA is TGTGCCAGCAGCTTAATTAACTATGGCTACACCTTC.